Sequencing of this T cell receptor beta chain was carried out in a study of regulatory T cells in long-lasting Graves disease. Study at large: More than 5 years of antithyroid drugs with positive TSH receptor antibodies defined persistent Graves' disease.

The sample holds many counts of this clonotype. The sample's time point: persistent/refractory GD, antithyroid drugs over 5 years with positive TRAb. RNA isolated from PBMCs was used to make the TCR library. American Thyroid Association guidelines defined Graves' disease diagnosis. Combining iRepertoire HTBI primers with Arm-PCR of CDR3 regions, the authors built TCR beta libraries. From the multiplex PCR reads, TCRdb called clonotypes with MiXCR, one entry per CDR3 protein. The table lists about 340,000 distinct CDR3 sequences, less than 20% of them singletons. The sequencing here drew on peripheral blood mononuclear cells (PBMCs), taken when the disease was refractory, from a patient treated with antithyroid drugs. This clonotype originated in a female donor with Graves disease.

The CDR3 DNA reads as TGTGCCAGCAGCTTAGCGCCTAGCGGGGGGATCCAAGAGACCCAGTACTTC. Translation: CASSLAPSGGIQETQYF. The rearrangement links TRBV11-3 to TRBJ2-5, with 11 bases fitting TRBD2. CDR3 size: 17 residues. The V gene end was trimmed by 1 base and the J gene end by 1 base; junction bases not matched to a gene: 5. The germline V gene encodes CDR1 SGHNT and CDR2 YENEEA.